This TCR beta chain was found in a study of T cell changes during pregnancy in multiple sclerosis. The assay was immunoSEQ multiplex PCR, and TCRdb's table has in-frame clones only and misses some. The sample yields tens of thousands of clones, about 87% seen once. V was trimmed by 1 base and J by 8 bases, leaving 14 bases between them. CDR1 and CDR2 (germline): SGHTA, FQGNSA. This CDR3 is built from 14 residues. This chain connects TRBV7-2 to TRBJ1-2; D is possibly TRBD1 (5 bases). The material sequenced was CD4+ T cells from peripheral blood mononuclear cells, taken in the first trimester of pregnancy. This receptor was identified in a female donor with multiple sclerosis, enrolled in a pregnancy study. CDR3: CASSLGGGIRGYTF. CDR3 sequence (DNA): TGTGCCAGCAGCTTAGGCGGGGGGATACGGGGCTACACCTTC.